The clone carrying this T cell receptor (beta chain) came up once. The data were taken from a study of T cell responses to AZD1222 COVID-19 vaccine. The table came from immunoSEQ multiplex PCR; TCRdb's copy has only in-frame clones and leaves some out. The sample has some 150,000 clones, roughly 89% seen once. Germline CDR1 LNHDA, CDR2 SQIVND (reference sequence). The CDR3 is 15 amino acids. V shed 10 bases, J shed 0 bases, and the junction held 8 bases outside the gene matches. This rearrangement joins TRBV19 to TRBJ1-3; 8 bases are shared with TRBD1. Specimen: peripheral blood, collected 28 days after the second AZD1222 dose. The TCR comes from an adult who received the AZD1222 COVID-19 vaccine. CDR3 DNA: TGTGCCACTCAACCCGGGACAGGCTCTGGAAACACCATATATTTT. This codes for CATQPGTGSGNTIYF.